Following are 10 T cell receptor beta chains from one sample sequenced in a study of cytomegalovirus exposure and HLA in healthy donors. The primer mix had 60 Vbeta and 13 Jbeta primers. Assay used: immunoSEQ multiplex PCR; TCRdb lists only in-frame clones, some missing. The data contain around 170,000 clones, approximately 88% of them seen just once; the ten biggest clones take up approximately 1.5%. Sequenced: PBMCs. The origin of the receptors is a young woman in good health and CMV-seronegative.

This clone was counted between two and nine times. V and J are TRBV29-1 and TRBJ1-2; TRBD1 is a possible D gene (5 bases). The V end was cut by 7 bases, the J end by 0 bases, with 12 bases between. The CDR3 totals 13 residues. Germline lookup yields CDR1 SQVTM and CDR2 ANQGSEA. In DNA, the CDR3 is TGCAGCGCTTCTCGACAGACTAACTATGGCTACACCTTC. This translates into CSASRQTNYGYTF. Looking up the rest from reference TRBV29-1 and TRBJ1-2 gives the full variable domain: SAVISQKPSRDICQRGTSLTIQCQVDSQVTMMFWYRQQPGQSLTLIATANQGSEATYESGFVIDKFPISRPNLTFSTLTVSNMSPEDSSIYLCSASRQTNYGYTFGSGTRLTVV.

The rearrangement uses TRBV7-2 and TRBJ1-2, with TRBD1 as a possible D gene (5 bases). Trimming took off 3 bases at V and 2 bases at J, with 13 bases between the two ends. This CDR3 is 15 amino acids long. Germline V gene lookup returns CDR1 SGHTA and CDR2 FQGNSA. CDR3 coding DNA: TGTGCCAGCAGCTTCGCTGGGGGAGGCAACTATGGCTACACCTTC. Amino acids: CASSFAGGGNYGYTF.

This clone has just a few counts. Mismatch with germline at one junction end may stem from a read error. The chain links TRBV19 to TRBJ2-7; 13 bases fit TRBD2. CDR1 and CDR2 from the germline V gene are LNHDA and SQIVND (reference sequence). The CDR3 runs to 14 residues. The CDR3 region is CASSAGLAGTPADF. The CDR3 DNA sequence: TGTGCCAGTAGTGCGGGACTAGCGGGGACCCCGGCGGACTTC.

CDR3 amino acids: CAISEGTGGKETQYF. The CDR3 nucleotides are TGTGCCATCAGTGAGGGCACGGGGGGGAAGGAGACCCAGTACTTC. The chain carries TRBV10-3 and TRBJ2-5; the match to TRBD2 covers 8 bases. The V gene's germline CDR1 is ENHRY and CDR2 SYGVKD. The CDR3 runs to 15 residues. The V and J ends lost 2 bases and 5 bases, in that order; junction bases with no gene match: 7.

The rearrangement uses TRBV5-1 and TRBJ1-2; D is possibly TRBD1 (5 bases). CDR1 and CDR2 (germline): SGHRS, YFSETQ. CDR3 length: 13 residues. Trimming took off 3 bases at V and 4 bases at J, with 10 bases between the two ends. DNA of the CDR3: TGCGCCAGCAGCTCACAGGCTGGCTATGGCTACACCTTC. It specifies CASSSQAGYGYTF. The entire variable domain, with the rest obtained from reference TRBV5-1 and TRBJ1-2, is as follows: KAGVTQTPRYLIKTRGQQVTLSCSPISGHRSVSWYQQTPGQGLQFLFEYFSETQRNKGNFPGRFSGRQFSNSRSEMNVSTLELGDSALYLCASSSQAGYGYTFGSGTRLTVV.

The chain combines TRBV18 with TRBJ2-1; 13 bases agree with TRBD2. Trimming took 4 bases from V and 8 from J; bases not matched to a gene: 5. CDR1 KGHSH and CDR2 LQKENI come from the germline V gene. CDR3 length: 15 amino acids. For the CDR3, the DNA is TGTGCCAGCTCACGACTAGCGGGGGGCCCGGATGAGCAGTTCTTC. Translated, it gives CASSRLAGGPDEQFF.

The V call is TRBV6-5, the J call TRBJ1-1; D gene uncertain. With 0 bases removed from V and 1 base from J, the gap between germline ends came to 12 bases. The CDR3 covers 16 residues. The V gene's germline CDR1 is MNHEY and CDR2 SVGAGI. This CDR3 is CASSYSYSRPNTEAFF. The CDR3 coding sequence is TGTGCCAGCAGTTACTCCTACTCCAGGCCGAACACTGAAGCTTTCTTT.

CDR3 coding DNA: TGTGCCAGTAGAGTCACTACAGGCGGGGGGGCCAGGGATACGCAGTATTTT. As protein: CASRVTTGGGARDTQYF. This chain links TRBV19 with TRBJ2-3, with TRBD2 identical over 9 bases. The CDR3 length is 17 residues. J lost 6 bases, V lost 6 bases, and 16 bases had no gene match. Per the germline V gene, CDR1 is LNHDA and CDR2 is SQIVND (reference sequence).

This CDR3 is CASSLRLAEETQYF. CDR3 DNA sequence: TGTGCCAGCAGTCTCCGACTAGCGGAAGAGACCCAGTACTTC. The rearrangement links TRBV6-1 to TRBJ2-5; 9 nucleotides agree with TRBD2. Trimming removed 5 bases from V and 3 bases from J; junction bases left unmatched: 4. From germline, CDR1 is MNHNS and CDR2 SASEGT. CDR3 length: 14 amino acids.

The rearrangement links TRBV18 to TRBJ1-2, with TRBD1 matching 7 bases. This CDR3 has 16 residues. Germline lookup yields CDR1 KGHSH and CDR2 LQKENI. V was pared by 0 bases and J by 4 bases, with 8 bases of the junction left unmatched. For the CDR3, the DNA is TGTGCCAGCTCACCACCGGAGGGGGCAGGCCCCTATGGCTACACCTTC. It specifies CASSPPEGAGPYGYTF.